This is a list of T cell receptor beta chains from one sample in a study of OX40 agonist ivuxolimab in advanced cancers. Assay: immunoSEQ multiplex PCR; the TCRdb copy retains only in-frame clones and omits some. The repertoire includes 37,000 or so clones, roughly 86% of them detected once, and roughly 2.3% sits in the top ten. Here the sequenced sample was CD4+ or CD8+ T cells sorted from blood, taken in a trial of the OX40 agonist ivuxolimab. The receptors come from an adult with an advanced solid tumor such as melanoma, head and neck, liver or kidney cancer. Both conserved end residues are part of each CDR3. The D gene is left open where the match is weak. Clone size, where shown, is once, few, many, or a class for clones that have expanded.

NA | NA | TRBJ1-2 | TRBV6-1 | TGTGCCAGCAGCGAAGGGGGTGAGGGTAGGAACTATGGCTACACCTTC | CASSEGGEGRNYGYTF
NA | NA | TRBJ2-1 | TRBV6-1 | TGTGCCAGCAGTGACTCCGGGAACAGCAACAATGAGCAGTTCTTC | CASSDSGNSNNEQFF
NA | medium-sized | TRBJ1-2 | TRBV19 | TGTGCCAGTAACAAGGATTTTAACTATGGCTACACCTTC | CASNKDFNYGYTF
NA | NA | TRBJ2-7 | TRBV6-5 | TGTGCCAGCAGTTACGAGGACAGATCCTACGAGCAGTACTTC | CASSYEDRSYEQYF
NA | few | TRBJ1-1 | TRBV19 | TGTGCCAGTAGGATTCCCCAGAGGGGCCCTGAAGCTTTCTTT | CASRIPQRGPEAFF
TRBD1 | few | TRBJ2-7 | TRBV2 | TGTGCCAGCCGACAGGGAGTAGACTACGAGCAGTACTTC | CASRQGVDYEQYF
NA | NA | TRBJ2-1 | TRBV5-4 | TGTGCCAGCAGCTTGCCTGTGACGGGGCAGGAGCAGTTCTTC | CASSLPVTGQEQFF
NA | NA | TRBJ2-2 | TRBV7-3 | TGTGCCAGCAGCCCAGGACCCTCGAACACCGGGGAGCTGTTTTTT | CASSPGPSNTGELFF
NA | NA | TRBJ1-3 | TRBV18 | TGTGCCAGCTCACTCTCGGGGTCGGGGAACACCATATATTTT | CASSLSGSGNTIYF
TRBD1 | NA | TRBJ1-1 | TRBV5-4 | TGTGCCAGCAGCCGCCGAGACAGGGTCAGCACTGAAGCTTTCTTT | CASSRRDRVSTEAFF
NA | NA | TRBJ1-4 | TRBV7-7 | TGTGCTAGCAGCTTCAGGACGGGAGCAACTAATGAAAAACTGTTTTTT | CASSFRTGATNEKLFF